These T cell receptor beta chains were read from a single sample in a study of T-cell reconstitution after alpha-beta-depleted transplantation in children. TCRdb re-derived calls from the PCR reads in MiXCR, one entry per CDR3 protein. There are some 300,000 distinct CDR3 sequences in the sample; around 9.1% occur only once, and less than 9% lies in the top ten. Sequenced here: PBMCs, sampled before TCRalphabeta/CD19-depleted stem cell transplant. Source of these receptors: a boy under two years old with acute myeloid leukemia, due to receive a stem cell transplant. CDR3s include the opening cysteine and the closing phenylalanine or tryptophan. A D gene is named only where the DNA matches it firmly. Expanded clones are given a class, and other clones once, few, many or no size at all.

DNA: TGCAGTGCTAGAGACGCGTACAGGGACATTCAGTACTTC; CDR3: CSARDAYRDIQYF; size: many; V: TRBV20-1; J: TRBJ2-4; D: .
DNA: TGCGCCAGCAGCTTCGACATACGGCGCACAGATACGCAGTATTTT; CDR3: CASSFDIRRTDTQYF; size: many; V: TRBV5-1; J: TRBJ2-3; D: .
DNA: TGTGCCAGCAGTTTGGGGGGCGGGAACGCGAACACCGGGGAGCTGTTTTTT; CDR3: CASSLGGGNANTGELFF; size: few; V: TRBV27; J: TRBJ2-2; D: .
DNA: TGTGCCAGCAGCCAAGAGCTGGGGTGGAGCTCCTACGAGCAGTACTTC; CDR3: CASSQELGWSSYEQYF; size: many; V: TRBV4-2; J: TRBJ2-7; D: .
DNA: TGCAGTGCTAGAGTCTTCGCCGGGACTAGTAGAGATACGCAGTATTTT; CDR3: CSARVFAGTSRDTQYF; size: many; V: TRBV20-1; J: TRBJ2-3; D: TRBD2
DNA: TGTGCCACCAGCAGAGAGCGGCCTCGCACAGATACGCAGTATTTT; CDR3: CATSRERPRTDTQYF; size: many; V: TRBV15; J: TRBJ2-3; D: .
DNA: TGTGCCAGCAGCGTAGGGGTGACAGGGCCTACGACTGAAGCTTTCTTT; CDR3: CASSVGVTGPTTEAFF; size: many; V: TRBV9; J: TRBJ1-1; D: TRBD1
DNA: TGTGCCAGCAGCAGCCCTAGCGACTTGTGGGAGGATACGCAGTATTTT; CDR3: CASSSPSDLWEDTQYF; size: few; V: TRBV11-2; J: TRBJ2-3; D: .
DNA: TGCAGTGCTAGCCCTAGCGGGGGCCAAGAGACCCAGTACTTC; CDR3: CSASPSGGQETQYF; size: few; V: TRBV20-1; J: TRBJ2-5; D: TRBD2
DNA: TGTGCCAGCAGCCAAGATCTTAGGGTAGGAGGCTCTTTCTTC; CDR3: CASSQDLRVGGSFF; size: few; V: TRBV3-1; J: TRBJ2-1; D: .
DNA: TGCAGCGTTGAAGAGGGGCGAGCAGAAAAACTGTTTTTT; CDR3: CSVEEGRAEKLFF; size: many; V: TRBV29-1; J: TRBJ1-4; D: .
DNA: TGCGCCAGCAGCGCGGTCTTTGGACAGGGACGAGAGACCCAGTACTTC; CDR3: CASSAVFGQGRETQYF; size: many; V: TRBV10-2; J: TRBJ2-5; D: TRBD1
DNA: TGTGCCAGCAGTCCTTGGGAAGCAGTTAGCACAGATACGCAGTATTTT; CDR3: CASSPWEAVSTDTQYF; size: many; V: TRBV6-1; J: TRBJ2-3; D: .
DNA: TGTGCCAGCTCACCCGGGAACACAGATACGCAGTATTTT; CDR3: CASSPGNTDTQYF; size: many; V: TRBV18; J: TRBJ2-3; D: .
DNA: TGTGCCAGCCTCCCAGCGGGGCAGGGGGTATGTCAGCCCCAGCATTTT; CDR3: CASLPAGQGVCQPQHF; size: many; V: TRBV28; J: TRBJ1-5; D: TRBD1
DNA: TGTGCCAGCAGCTTACGGGACAGCCCCTATGGCTACACCTTC; CDR3: CASSLRDSPYGYTF; size: many; V: TRBV11-3; J: TRBJ1-2; D: TRBD1
DNA: TGTGCCAGCAGAACTAGCGGGGGGCACGAGCAGTACTTC; CDR3: CASRTSGGHEQYF; size: few; V: TRBV7-8; J: TRBJ2-7; D: TRBD2
DNA: TGTGCCATCACCTCAAGCGGGAACCAAGAGACCCAGTACTTC; CDR3: CAITSSGNQETQYF; size: many; V: TRBV10-3; J: TRBJ2-5; D: TRBD2
DNA: TGCGCCAGCAGCTTGGTCGGGGGCGACACCGGGGAGCTGTTTTTT; CDR3: CASSLVGGDTGELFF; size: many; V: TRBV5-1; J: TRBJ2-2; D: .
DNA: TGTGCCAGCAGAGAGCGGGAGGCTCCCTACGAGCAGTACTTC; CDR3: CASREREAPYEQYF; size: many; V: TRBV28; J: TRBJ2-7; D: TRBD2
DNA: TGTGCCAGTAAATTCCCAGATACGCAGTATTTT; CDR3: CASKFPDTQYF; size: few; V: TRBV19; J: TRBJ2-3; D: .
DNA: TGTGCCAGCAGTGCCCGACTAGCGGGAGGGGTCACAGATACGCAGTATTTT; CDR3: CASSARLAGGVTDTQYF; size: few; V: TRBV12-3/TRBV12-4; J: TRBJ2-3; D: TRBD2
DNA: TGTGCCAGCAGCCCCGCTGGGCGAAACACCATATATTTT; CDR3: CASSPAGRNTIYF; size: few; V: TRBV5-6; J: TRBJ1-3; D: .
DNA: TGTGCCAGCAGTTTGGCAGGGGGGACTGAAGCTTTCTTT; CDR3: CASSLAGGTEAFF; size: many; V: TRBV12-3/TRBV12-4; J: TRBJ1-1; D: TRBD1
DNA: TGTGCCATCAGGGACGAGACTAGCGGGGGCTACGAGCAGTACTTC; CDR3: CAIRDETSGGYEQYF; size: many; V: TRBV10-3; J: TRBJ2-7; D: TRBD2
DNA: TGTGCCAGCAAGGAAGCGGGGGGGGCTCTTACTTCCCTCTCTGGGGCCAACGTCCTGACTTTC; CDR3: CASKEAGGALTSLSGANVLTF; size: many; V: TRBV6-1; J: TRBJ2-6; D: TRBD2
DNA: TGTGCCATCAGTGAAATGGGGGAGCCGTACAATGAGCAGTTCTTC; CDR3: CAISEMGEPYNEQFF; size: many; V: TRBV10-3; J: TRBJ2-1; D: .
DNA: TGTGCCAGCAGCTTACCCCGGACAGGGAACACTGAAGCTTTCTTT; CDR3: CASSLPRTGNTEAFF; size: many; V: TRBV13; J: TRBJ1-1; D: TRBD1
DNA: TGTGCCAGCAGGTCGTCGGGACTAGCGGGCGAGCAGTACTTC; CDR3: CASRSSGLAGEQYF; size: few; V: TRBV12-3/TRBV12-4; J: TRBJ2-7; D: TRBD2
DNA: TGTGCCAGCAGCTTAGCAGGGACAATGACGAACACCGGGGAGCTGTTTTTT; CDR3: CASSLAGTMTNTGELFF; size: .; V: TRBV7-9; J: TRBJ2-2; D: .
DNA: TGTGCCAGCAGCGGAAAGGCCGTTTCCTACGAGCAGTACTTC; CDR3: CASSGKAVSYEQYF; size: many; V: TRBV9; J: TRBJ2-7; D: .
DNA: TGTGCCAGCAGCTTAACCCCATCCACGAACCTCCATCAAGAGACCCAGTACTTC; CDR3: CASSLTPSTNLHQETQYF; size: many; V: TRBV7-3; J: TRBJ2-5; D: .
DNA: TGTGCCAGCAGCCGTCCGAGGACGGTGAACACTGAAGCTTTCTTT; CDR3: CASSRPRTVNTEAFF; size: many; V: TRBV4-2; J: TRBJ1-1; D: .
DNA: TGCAGTGCTGGTCGGACCGGGACAGGGTCTAGCGAGCAGTACTTC; CDR3: CSAGRTGTGSSEQYF; size: .; V: TRBV20-1; J: TRBJ2-7; D: TRBD1
DNA: TGTGCCAGCAGCTTATCACACGGACTAGCTTATAGCACAGATACGCAGTATTTT; CDR3: CASSLSHGLAYSTDTQYF; size: many; V: TRBV11-2; J: TRBJ2-3; D: TRBD2
DNA: TGTGCCAGCAGCTTGCGGACGGGGGGGGCAGAGACCCAGTACTTC; CDR3: CASSLRTGGAETQYF; size: few; V: TRBV5-6; J: TRBJ2-5; D: TRBD2
DNA: TGTGCCAGCAGCCCGCAGGGGACCGCGGCCCAGTACTTC; CDR3: CASSPQGTAAQYF; size: many; V: TRBV7-2; J: TRBJ2-5; D: .
DNA: TGTGCTAGTGGTTTCGCGACCGGGACAAAAAACACCGGGGAGCTGTTTTTT; CDR3: CASGFATGTKNTGELFF; size: few; V: TRBV12-5; J: TRBJ2-2; D: .
DNA: TGTGCCAGCAGTCCTCTAGGAGATACGCAGTATTTT; CDR3: CASSPLGDTQYF; size: many; V: TRBV3-1; J: TRBJ2-3; D: .
DNA: TGTGCCAGCAGCCCCCGGGGGCCACATACGCAGTATTTT; CDR3: CASSPRGPHTQYF; size: many; V: TRBV13; J: TRBJ2-3; D: .
DNA: TGCGCCAGCAGCTTGAGAGACCCAGCCTACGAGCAGTACTTC; CDR3: CASSLRDPAYEQYF; size: many; V: TRBV5-1; J: TRBJ2-7; D: .
DNA: TGTGCCAGCAGCCAAGACCAAGAGACCCAGTACTTC; CDR3: CASSQDQETQYF; size: many; V: TRBV14; J: TRBJ2-5; D: .
DNA: TGTGCCAGCAGTGTATGGGACACCGAGCAAACATGGACTGAAGCTTTCTTT; CDR3: CASSVWDTEQTWTEAFF; size: few; V: TRBV28; J: TRBJ1-1; D: .
DNA: TGTGCCAGCAGGGAAGGACTAGCGGCTTTTGATACGCAGTATTTT; CDR3: CASREGLAAFDTQYF; size: many; V: TRBV2; J: TRBJ2-3; D: TRBD2
DNA: TGTGCCAGCACTGGACAGGGGGCAACTGAAGCTTTCTTT; CDR3: CASTGQGATEAFF; size: few; V: TRBV2; J: TRBJ1-1; D: TRBD1